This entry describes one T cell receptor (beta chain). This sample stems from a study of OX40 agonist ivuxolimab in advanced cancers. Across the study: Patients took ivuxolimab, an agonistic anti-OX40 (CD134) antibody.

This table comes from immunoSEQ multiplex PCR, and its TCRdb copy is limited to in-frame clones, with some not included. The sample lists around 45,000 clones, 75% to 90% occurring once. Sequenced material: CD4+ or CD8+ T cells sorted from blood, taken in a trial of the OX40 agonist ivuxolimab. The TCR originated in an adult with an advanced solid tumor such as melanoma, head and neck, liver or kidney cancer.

This chain's CDR3 is CASRTAMNTEAFF. The CDR3, as DNA: TGTGCCAGCCGGACGGCGATGAACACTGAAGCTTTCTTT. The gene calls are TRBV28 and TRBJ1-1; D remains unclear. This CDR3 region has 13 residues. Between the trimmed V and J ends, which lost 8 bases and 0 bases, there was a span of 10 bases. Germline V gene sequence: CDR1 MDHEN, CDR2 SYDVKM.